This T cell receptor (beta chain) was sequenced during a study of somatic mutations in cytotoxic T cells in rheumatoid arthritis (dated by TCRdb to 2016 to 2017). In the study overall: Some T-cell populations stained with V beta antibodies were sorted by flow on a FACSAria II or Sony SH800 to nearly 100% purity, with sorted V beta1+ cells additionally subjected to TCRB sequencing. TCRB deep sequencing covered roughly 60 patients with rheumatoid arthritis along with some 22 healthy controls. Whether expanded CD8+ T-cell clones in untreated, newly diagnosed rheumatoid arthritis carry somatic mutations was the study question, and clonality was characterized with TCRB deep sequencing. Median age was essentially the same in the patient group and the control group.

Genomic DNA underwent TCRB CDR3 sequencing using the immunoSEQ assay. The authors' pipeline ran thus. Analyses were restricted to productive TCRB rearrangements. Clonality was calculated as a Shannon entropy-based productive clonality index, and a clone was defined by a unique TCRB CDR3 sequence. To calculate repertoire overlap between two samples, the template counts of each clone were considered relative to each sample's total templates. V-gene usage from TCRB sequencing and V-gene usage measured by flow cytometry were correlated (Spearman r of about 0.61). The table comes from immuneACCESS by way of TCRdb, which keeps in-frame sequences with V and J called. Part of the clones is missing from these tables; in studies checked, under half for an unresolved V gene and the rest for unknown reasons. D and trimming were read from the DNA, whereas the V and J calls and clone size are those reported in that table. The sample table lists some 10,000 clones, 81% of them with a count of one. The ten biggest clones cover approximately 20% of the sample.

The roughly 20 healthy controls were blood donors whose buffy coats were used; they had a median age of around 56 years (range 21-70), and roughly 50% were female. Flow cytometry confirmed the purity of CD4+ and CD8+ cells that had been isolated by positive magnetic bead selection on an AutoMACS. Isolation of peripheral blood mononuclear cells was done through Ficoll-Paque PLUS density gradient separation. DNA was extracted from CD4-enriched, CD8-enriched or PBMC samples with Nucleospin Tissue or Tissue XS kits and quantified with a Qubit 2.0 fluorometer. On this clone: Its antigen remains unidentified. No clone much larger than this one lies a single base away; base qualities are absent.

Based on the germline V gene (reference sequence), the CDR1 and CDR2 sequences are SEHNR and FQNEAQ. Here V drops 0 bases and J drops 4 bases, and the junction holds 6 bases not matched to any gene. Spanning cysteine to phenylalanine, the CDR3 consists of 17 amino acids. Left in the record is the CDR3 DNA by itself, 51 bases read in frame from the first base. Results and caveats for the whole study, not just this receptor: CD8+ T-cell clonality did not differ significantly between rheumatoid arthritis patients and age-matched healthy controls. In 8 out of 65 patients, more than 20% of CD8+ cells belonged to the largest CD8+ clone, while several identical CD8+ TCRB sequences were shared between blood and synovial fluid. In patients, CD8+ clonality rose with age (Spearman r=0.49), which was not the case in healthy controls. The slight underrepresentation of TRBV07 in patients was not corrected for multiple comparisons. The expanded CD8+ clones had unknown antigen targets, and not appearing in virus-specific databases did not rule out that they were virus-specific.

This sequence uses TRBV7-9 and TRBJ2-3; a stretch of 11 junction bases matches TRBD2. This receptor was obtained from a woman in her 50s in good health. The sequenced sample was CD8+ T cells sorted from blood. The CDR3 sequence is CASSLALAGGIPDTQYF. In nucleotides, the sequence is TGTGCCAGCAGCTTAGCGCTAGCGGGAGGTATTCCAGATACGCAGTATTTT. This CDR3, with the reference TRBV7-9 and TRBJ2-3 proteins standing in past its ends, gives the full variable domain DTGVSQNPRHKITKRGQNVTFRCDPISEHNRLYWYRQTLGQGPEFLTYFQNEAQLEKSRLLSDRFSAERPKGSFSTLEIQRTEQGDSAMYLCASSLALAGGIPDTQYFGPGTRLTVL.